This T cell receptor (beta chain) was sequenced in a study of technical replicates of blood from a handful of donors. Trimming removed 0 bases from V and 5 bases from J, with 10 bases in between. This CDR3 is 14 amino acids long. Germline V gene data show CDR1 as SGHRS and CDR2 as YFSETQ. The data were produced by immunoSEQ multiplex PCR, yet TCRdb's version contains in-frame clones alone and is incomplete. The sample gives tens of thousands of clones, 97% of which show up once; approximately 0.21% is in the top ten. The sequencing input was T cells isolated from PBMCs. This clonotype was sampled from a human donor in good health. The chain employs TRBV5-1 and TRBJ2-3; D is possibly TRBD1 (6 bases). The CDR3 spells CASSLDREKDTQYF. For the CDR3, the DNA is TGCGCCAGCAGCTTGGACAGGGAAAAAGATACGCAGTATTTT.